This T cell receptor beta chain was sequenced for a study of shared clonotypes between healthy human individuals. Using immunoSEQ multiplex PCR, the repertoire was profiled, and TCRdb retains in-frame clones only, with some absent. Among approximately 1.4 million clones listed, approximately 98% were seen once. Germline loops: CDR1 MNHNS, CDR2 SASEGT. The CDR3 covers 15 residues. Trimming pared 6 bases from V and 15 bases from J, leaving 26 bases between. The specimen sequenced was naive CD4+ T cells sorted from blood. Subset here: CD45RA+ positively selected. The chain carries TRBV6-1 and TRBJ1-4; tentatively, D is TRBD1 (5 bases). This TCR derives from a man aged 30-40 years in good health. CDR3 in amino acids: CASRNLVGTVKVMFF. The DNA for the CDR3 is TGTGCCAGCAGGAACCTTGTCGGGACGGTAAAAGTGATGTTTTTT.